This TCR beta chain is drawn from a study of blood T cell repertoires in COVID-19. Data came from immunoSEQ multiplex PCR; TCRdb stores just in-frame clones and leaves some out. The sample lists 250,000 or so clones, 87% occurring once. CDR3 length: 16 amino acids. V shed 5 bases and J 1 base; nucleotides not matched to a gene: 8. CDR1 SEHNR and CDR2 FQNEAQ come from the germline V gene (reference sequence). The sample consisted of PBMCs or T cells enriched from blood (not recorded which). The V call is TRBV7-9, the J call TRBJ1-2; TRBD1 matches at 9 bases. The clonotype was recovered from a woman aged 25 to 39 with acute COVID-19. CDR3 coding DNA: TGTGCCAGCAGCCTATCGGACAGGGGAATTAACTATGGCTACACCTTC. Residues: CASSLSDRGINYGYTF.